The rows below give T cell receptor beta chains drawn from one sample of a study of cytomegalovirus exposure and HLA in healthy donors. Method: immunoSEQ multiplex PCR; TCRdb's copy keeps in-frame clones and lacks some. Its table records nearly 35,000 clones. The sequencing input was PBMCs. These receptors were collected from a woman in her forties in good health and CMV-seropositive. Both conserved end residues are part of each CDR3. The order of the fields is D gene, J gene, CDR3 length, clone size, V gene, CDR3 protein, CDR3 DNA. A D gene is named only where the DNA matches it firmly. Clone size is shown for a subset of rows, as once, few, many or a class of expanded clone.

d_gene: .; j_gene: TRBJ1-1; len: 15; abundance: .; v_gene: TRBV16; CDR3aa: CASSQFLAISGGAFF; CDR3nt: TGTGCCAGCAGCCAATTTCTCGCGATTTCGGGGGGAGCTTTCTTT
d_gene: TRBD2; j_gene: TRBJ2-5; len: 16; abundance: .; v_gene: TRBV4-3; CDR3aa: CASSQDRREEGETQYF; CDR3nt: TGCGCCAGCAGCCAAGACCGGCGGGAGGAGGGGGAGACCCAGTACTTC
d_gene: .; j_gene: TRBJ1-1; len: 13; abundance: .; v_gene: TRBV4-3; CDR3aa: CASSQDRNTEAFF; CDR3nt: TGCGCCAGCAGCCAAGACAGAAACACTGAAGCTTTCTTT
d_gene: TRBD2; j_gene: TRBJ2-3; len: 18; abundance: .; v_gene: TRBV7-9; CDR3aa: CASSLVSGSSIGTDTQYF; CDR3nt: TGTGCCAGCAGCTTAGTGAGCGGGAGTAGTATTGGAACAGATACGCAGTATTTT
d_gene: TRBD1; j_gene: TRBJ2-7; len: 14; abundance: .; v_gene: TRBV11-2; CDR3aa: CASSPGQSSYEQYF; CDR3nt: TGTGCCAGCAGCCCGGGACAGAGCTCCTACGAGCAGTACTTC
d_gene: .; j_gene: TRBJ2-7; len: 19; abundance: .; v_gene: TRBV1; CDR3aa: CTSSQSGPGTSGTVYEQYF; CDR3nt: TGCACCAGCAGCCAGTCGGGACCAGGGACTAGCGGGACCGTTTACGAGCAGTACTTC
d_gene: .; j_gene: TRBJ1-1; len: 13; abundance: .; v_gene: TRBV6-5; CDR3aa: CASSYSGPEGAFF; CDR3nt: TGTGCCAGCAGTTACTCGGGGCCGGAGGGGGCTTTCTTT
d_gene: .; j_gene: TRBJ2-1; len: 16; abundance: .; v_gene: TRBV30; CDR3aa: CAWREYTGSSYNEQFF; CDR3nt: TGTGCCTGGAGGGAATACACAGGGAGCTCCTACAATGAGCAGTTCTTC
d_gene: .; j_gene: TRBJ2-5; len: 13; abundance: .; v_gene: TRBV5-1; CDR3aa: CASSPTPQETQYF; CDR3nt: TGCGCCAGCAGCCCTACGCCCCAAGAGACCCAGTACTTC
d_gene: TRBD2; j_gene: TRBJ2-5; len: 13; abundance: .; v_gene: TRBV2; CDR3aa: CASIGWGGETQYF; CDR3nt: TGTGCCAGCATCGGATGGGGGGGAGAGACCCAGTACTTC
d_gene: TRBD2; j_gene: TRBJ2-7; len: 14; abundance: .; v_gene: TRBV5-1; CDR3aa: CASSLTSGSYEQYF; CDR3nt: TGCGCCAGCAGCTTAACTAGCGGGAGTTACGAGCAGTACTTC
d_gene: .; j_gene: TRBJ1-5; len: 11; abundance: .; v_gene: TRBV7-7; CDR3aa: CASSPTEVSDF; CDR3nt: TGTGCTAGCAGCCCTACGGAGGTCTCGGATTTT
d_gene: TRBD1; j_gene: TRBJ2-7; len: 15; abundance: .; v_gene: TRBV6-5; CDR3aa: CASSSTGGMSYEQYF; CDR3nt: TGTGCCAGCAGTTCTACAGGGGGCATGTCCTACGAGCAGTACTTC
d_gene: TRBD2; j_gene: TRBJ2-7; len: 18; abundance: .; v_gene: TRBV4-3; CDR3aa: CASSQDIFGTSGLLEQYF; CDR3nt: TGCGCCAGCAGCCAAGATATCTTTGGGACTAGCGGCTTACTGGAGCAGTACTTC
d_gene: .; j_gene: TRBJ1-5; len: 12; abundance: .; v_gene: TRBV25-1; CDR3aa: CASSGHNQPQHF; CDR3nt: TGTGCCAGCAGTGGTCACAATCAGCCCCAGCATTTT
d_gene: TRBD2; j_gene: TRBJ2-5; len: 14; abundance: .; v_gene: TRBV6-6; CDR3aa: CASTLLAGGETQYF; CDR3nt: TGTGCCAGCACCTTACTAGCGGGAGGAGAGACCCAGTACTTC
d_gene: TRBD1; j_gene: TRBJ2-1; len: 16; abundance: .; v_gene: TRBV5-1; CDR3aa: CASSFKAGGSYNEQFF; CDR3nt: TGCGCCAGCAGCTTCAAGGCAGGGGGCTCCTACAATGAGCAGTTCTTC
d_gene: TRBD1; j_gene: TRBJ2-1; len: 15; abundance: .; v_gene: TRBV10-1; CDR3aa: CASSVGTGVSNEQFF; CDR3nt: TGCGCCAGCAGTGTCGGGACAGGGGTATCCAATGAGCAGTTCTTC
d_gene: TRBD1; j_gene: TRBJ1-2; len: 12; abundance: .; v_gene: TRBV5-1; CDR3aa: CASSYGQGGYTF; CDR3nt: TGCGCCAGCAGCTACGGACAGGGGGGCTACACCTTC
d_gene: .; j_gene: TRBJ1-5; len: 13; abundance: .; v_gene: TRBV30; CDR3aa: CAWSTGYNQPQHF; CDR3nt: TGTGCCTGGAGTACCGGGTACAATCAGCCCCAGCATTTT
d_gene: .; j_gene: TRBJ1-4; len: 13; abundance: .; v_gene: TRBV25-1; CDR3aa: CASSRAGGEKLFF; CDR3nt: TGTGCCAGCAGCAGGGCGGGGGGTGAAAAACTGTTTTTT
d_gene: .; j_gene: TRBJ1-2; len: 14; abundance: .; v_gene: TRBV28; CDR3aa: CASSLFGGDYGYTF; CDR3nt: TGTGCCAGCAGTTTATTTGGCGGGGACTATGGCTACACCTTC
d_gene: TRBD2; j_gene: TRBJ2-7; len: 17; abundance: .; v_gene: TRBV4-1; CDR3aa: CASSRTERTSGRYEQYF; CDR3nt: TGCGCCAGCAGCCGGACAGAGCGGACTAGCGGGAGATACGAGCAGTACTTC
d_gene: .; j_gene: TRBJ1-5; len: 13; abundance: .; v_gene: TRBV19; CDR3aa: CASSIGGAPPQHF; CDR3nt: TGTGCCAGTAGTATTGGGGGGGCACCCCCCCAGCATTTT
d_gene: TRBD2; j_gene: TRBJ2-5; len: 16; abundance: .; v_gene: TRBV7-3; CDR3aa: CASSPGLAVPQETQYF; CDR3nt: TGTGCCAGCAGCCCGGGACTAGCGGTTCCTCAAGAGACCCAGTACTTC
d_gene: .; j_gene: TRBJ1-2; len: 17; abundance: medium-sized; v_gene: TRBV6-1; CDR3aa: CASSEGAGDKANYGYTF; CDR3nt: TGTGCCAGCAGTGAAGGGGCAGGGGATAAAGCTAACTATGGCTACACCTTC
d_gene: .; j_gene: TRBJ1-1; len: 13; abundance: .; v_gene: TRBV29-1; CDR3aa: CSAQTDMNTEAFF; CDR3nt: TGCAGCGCCCAGACGGACATGAACACTGAAGCTTTCTTT
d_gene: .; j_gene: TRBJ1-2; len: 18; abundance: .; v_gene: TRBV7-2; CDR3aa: CASGYSGLWSRRNYGYTF; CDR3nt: TGTGCCAGCGGCTATTCCGGGTTATGGAGTCGCCGGAACTATGGCTACACCTTC
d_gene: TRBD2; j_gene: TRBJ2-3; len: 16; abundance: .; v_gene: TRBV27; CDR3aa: CASNQGLAGLTDKQYF; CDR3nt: TGTGCCAGCAACCAGGGACTAGCGGGGCTCACAGATAAGCAGTATTTT
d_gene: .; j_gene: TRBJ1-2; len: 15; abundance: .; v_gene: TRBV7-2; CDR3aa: CASSPSSTGGYGYTF; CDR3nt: TGTGCCAGCAGCCCATCATCGACAGGTGGATATGGCTACACCTTC
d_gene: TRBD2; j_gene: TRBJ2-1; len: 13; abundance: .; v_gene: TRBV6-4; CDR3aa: CASATYSGSLQFF; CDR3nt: TGTGCCAGCGCAACTTATAGCGGGAGTTTGCAGTTCTTC
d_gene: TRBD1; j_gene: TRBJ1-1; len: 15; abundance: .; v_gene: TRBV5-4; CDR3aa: CASSLQGGLATEAFF; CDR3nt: TGTGCCAGCAGCTTGCAGGGGGGCCTGGCCACTGAAGCTTTCTTT
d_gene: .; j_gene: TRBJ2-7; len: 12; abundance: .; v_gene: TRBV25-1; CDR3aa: CASSAGVYEQYF; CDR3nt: TGTGCCAGCAGTGCAGGTGTCTACGAGCAGTACTTC